These T cell receptor beta chains were read from a single sample in a study of human T cells and chemical hapten exposure. TCRdb re-called the RACE reads with MiXCR, one entry per CDR3 protein. The sample lists some 380,000 distinct CDR3 sequences, roughly 4.8% occurring once. The material was whole blood, obtained in connection with sensitization to the hapten diphenylcyclopropenone (DPC). These receptors originate from a woman between 45 and 60 years old with alopecia areata. Some clones in this sample may be carry-over from other donors' samples. CDR3s include the opening cysteine and the closing phenylalanine or tryptophan. The D gene is left open where the match is weak. Clone size appears in some rows only: once, few, many, or a class for an expanded clone.

D	V	size	J	CDR3	DNA
-	TRBV7-8	-	TRBJ2-5	CASSTARSTQETQYF	TGTGCCAGCAGCACTGCGCGGAGCACCCAAGAGACCCAGTACTTC
-	TRBV29-1	-	TRBJ1-1	CSLLVNTEAFF	TGCAGCCTCCTGGTTAACACTGAAGCTTTCTTT
TRBD1	TRBV13	-	TRBJ1-6	CASSRGTGGNDSPLHF	TGTGCCAGCAGCCGCGGCACAGGGGGCAACGATTCACCCCTCCACTTT
TRBD2	TRBV20-1	many	TRBJ2-3	CSAEREEVDTQYF	TGCAGTGCTGAGCGGGAGGAGGTAGATACGCAGTATTTT
-	TRBV12-3/TRBV12-4	many	TRBJ2-6	CASSLRAVAGANVLTF	TGTGCCAGCAGTTTAAGGGCCGTCGCGGGGGCCAACGTCCTGACTTTC
-	TRBV11-3	-	TRBJ1-1	CASSLDSGPNTEAFF	TGTGCCAGCAGCTTAGATAGCGGGCCGAACACTGAAGCTTTCTTT
TRBD2	TRBV4-1	-	TRBJ2-1	CASSSRGGGGNEQFF	TGCGCCAGCAGCTCCCGCGGCGGGGGAGGGAATGAGCAGTTCTTC
TRBD1	TRBV12-3/TRBV12-4	many	TRBJ1-1	CASRGPVTGESEAFF	TGTGCCAGCAGGGGACCCGTCACAGGGGAATCTGAAGCTTTCTTT
-	TRBV11-2	many	TRBJ2-1	CASSLDGLAAGEQFF	TGTGCCAGCAGCTTAGATGGCCTAGCAGCTGGTGAGCAGTTCTTC
-	TRBV20-1	many	TRBJ1-5	CSARDFGGGSNQPQHF	TGCAGTGCTAGAGATTTCGGGGGGGGAAGCAATCAGCCCCAGCATTTT
-	TRBV6-2/TRBV6-3	many	TRBJ1-1	CASIDSLNTEAFF	TGTGCCAGCATTGACAGCCTGAACACTGAAGCTTTCTTT
-	TRBV29-1	many	TRBJ2-3	CSSFLVERDTQYF	TGCAGCTCTTTCTTAGTGGAAAGAGATACGCAGTATTTT
TRBD2	TRBV27	many	TRBJ2-2	CASRGLDPTGELFF	TGTGCCAGCAGAGGACTAGATCCTACCGGGGAGCTGTTTTTT
-	TRBV7-9	-	TRBJ1-1	CASSLGGGRYGTEAFF	TGTGCCAGCAGCTTAGGAGGGGGGCGTTACGGCACTGAAGCTTTCTTT
-	TRBV5-1	many	TRBJ2-1	CASSLVVGEQFF	TGCGCCAGCAGCTTGGTAGTCGGTGAGCAGTTCTTC
TRBD1	TRBV20-1	-	TRBJ1-2	CSAQATGTNYGYTF	TGCAGTGCCCAGGCGACAGGGACTAACTATGGCTACACCTTC
-	TRBV2	few	TRBJ2-5	CASGRTRDSLQETQYF	TGTGCCAGCGGGAGGACCCGGGACAGCCTCCAGGAGACCCAGTACTTC
-	TRBV29-1	few	TRBJ2-2	CSVEIPDTGELFF	TGCAGCGTTGAGATCCCGGACACCGGGGAGCTGTTTTTT
TRBD1	TRBV29-1	many	TRBJ1-2	CSVYGQGVQYTF	TGCAGCGTTTATGGACAGGGGGTCCAATACACCTTC
TRBD2	TRBV10-1	many	TRBJ2-5	CASSESAGEQTQYF	TGCGCCAGCAGTGAGAGTGCGGGAGAGCAGACCCAGTACTTC
-	TRBV3-1	-	TRBJ2-1	CASSQGSRGNEQFF	TGTGCCAGCAGCCAAGGTAGCCGGGGGAATGAGCAGTTCTTC
-	TRBV5-1	many	TRBJ2-1	CASSLKSGLNSYNEQFF	TGCGCCAGCAGCTTGAAATCAGGACTGAACTCCTACAATGAGCAGTTCTTC
TRBD2	TRBV30	many	TRBJ2-7	CAWSIGLAGDRQYF	TGTGCCTGGTCGATCGGACTAGCGGGAGACCGGCAGTACTTC
TRBD2	TRBV4-1	few	TRBJ2-3	CASSQETTGGFVTDTQYF	TGCGCCAGCAGCCAAGAGACGACGGGGGGGTTTGTCACAGATACGCAGTATTTT